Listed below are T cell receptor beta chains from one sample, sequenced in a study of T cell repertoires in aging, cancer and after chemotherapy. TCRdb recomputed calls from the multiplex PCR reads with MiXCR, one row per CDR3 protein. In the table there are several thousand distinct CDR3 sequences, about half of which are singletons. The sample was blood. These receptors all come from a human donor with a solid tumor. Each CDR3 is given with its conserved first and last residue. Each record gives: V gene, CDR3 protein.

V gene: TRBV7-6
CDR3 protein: CASSLGTDNEKLFF

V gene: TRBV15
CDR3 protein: CATSRDRALSDTQYF

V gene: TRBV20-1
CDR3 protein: CSVPPNSGSEQYF

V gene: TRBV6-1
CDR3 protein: CASSYGTSGRDTQYF

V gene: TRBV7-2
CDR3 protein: CASSLISREYGYTF

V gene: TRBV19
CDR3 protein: CASSIETGRALGTDTQYF

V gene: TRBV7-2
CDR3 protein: CASSLDSNQPQHF

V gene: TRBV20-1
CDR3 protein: CSARRYSGENTGELFF

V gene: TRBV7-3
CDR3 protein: CASSHGGHNEQFF

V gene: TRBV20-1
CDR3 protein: CSARIGLAVETQYF

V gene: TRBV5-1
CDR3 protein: CASSSSPQTGLGGYTF

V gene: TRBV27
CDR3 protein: CASSPTGIYQPQHF

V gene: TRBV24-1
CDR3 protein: CATSGSADTQYF

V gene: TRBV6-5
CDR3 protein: CASSYRQNEKLFF

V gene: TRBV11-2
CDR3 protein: CASSSEGRNLYEQYF

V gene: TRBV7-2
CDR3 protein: CASSLGSWGDDEQYF

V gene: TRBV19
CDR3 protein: CASRPWGGDGYTF

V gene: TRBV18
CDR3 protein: CASSPRDSYEQYF

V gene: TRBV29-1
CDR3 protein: CSVALNTEAFF

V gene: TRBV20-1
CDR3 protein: CSASGQENYGYTF

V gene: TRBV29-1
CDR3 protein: CSVHSGSSYEQYF

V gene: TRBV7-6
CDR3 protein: CASSFGQGDNTGELFF

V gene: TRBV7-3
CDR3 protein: CASSLTGLAGHNEQFF

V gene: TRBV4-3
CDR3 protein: CASSQGVASTQYF

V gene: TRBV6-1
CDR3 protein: CASKASAYEQYF

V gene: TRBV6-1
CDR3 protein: CASSERGQNSPLHF

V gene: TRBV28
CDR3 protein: CASNPPGRLLNEKLFF

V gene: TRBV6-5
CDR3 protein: CASSYSDSSNYGYTF

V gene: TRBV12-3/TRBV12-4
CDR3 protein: CASSPEGDRVNTIYF

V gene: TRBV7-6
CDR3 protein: CASSLTRDYFEQFF

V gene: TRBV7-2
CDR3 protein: CASSYLGQGSAGELFF

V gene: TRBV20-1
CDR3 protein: CSARDSVSYEQYF

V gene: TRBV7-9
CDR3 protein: CASSLMGGILGTEAFF

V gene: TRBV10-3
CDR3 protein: CAMGLAGVNEQFF

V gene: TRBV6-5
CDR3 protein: CASSRTGSHYGYTF

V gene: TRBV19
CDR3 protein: CASRGAGGHNDQFF

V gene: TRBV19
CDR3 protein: CASSMGLADTQYF

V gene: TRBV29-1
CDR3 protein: CSAGGVNYGYTF

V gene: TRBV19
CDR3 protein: CASSMFSGSYNEQFF

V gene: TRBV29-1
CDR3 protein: CSARWGGETQYF

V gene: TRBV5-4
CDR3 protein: CASSLGREAFF

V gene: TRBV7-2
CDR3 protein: CASSLRAGDGPDTQYF

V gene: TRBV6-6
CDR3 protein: CASSYSTRGSNQPQHF

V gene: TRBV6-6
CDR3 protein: CASSSPIRSAGNYGYTF

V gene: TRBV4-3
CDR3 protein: CASSQDRTGSSYGYTF

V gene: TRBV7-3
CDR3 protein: CASSPKTGGYGYTF

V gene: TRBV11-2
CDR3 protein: CASSLGLAGDLDTQYF

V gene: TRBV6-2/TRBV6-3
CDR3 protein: CASTGGQQAFSPLHF

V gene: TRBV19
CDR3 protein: CASTGGRDYGYTF

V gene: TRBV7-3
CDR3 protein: CASNSGLAGAEQYF

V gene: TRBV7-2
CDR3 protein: CASSPGPSTDTQYF

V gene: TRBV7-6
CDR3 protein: CASSLGPDTQYF

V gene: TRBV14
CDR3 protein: CASSQEGGRLGLIQYF

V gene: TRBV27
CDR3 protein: CASRSSYEQYF

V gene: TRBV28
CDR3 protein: CASSLSFGGADNEKLFF

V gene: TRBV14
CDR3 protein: CASSLTTVSYEQYF

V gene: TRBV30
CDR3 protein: CASSHRDREGYTF

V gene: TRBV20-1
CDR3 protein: CSAKQNSPLHF

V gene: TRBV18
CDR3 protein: CASSPAHQPQHF

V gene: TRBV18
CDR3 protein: CASSPGPGNSYEQYF